These 3 T cell receptor beta chains share one sample of origin, sequenced in a study of cytomegalovirus exposure and HLA in healthy donors. 13 Jbeta primers and 60 Vbeta primers were used for the PCR. Here immunoSEQ multiplex PCR was the method, and the copy in TCRdb shows in-frame clones only, minus some. The sample contains 90,000 or so clones, over 75% of which appear only once. The material sequenced was PBMCs. Receptor source: a female donor in good health and CMV-seronegative.

This clone was detected only a few times. This chain joins TRBV6-5 and TRBJ1-1; D is ambiguous. Germline-derived CDR1 and CDR2 are MNHEY and SVGAGI. The germline V and J ends were trimmed by 4 bases and 4 bases, with 10 bases remaining between them. This CDR3 comprises 13 residues. The CDR3 region is CASSFDTVTEAFF. Written as DNA, the CDR3 is TGTGCCAGCAGTTTTGACACCGTCACTGAAGCTTTCTTT.

The rearrangement uses TRBV28 and TRBJ1-2; TRBD1 matches at 11 bases. The CDR3 runs 17 residues. J lost 2 bases, V lost 8 bases, and 13 bases had no gene match. CDR1 and CDR2 from the germline V gene are MDHEN and SYDVKM. The CDR3 reads CASRGSGQGAENYGYTF. CDR3 bases: TGTGCCAGCCGAGGCTCCGGACAGGGGGCCGAAAACTATGGCTACACCTTC.

The J gene is TRBJ2-7, the V gene TRBV11-3; D is unresolved. Trimming pared 3 bases from V and 0 bases from J, leaving 12 bases between. CDR3 length: 15 amino acids. CDR1 is SGHNT and CDR2 is YENEEA in the germline V gene. As DNA, the CDR3 is TGTGCCAGCAGCTTCAACTCCGATTACTCCTACGAGCAGTACTTC. It translates to CASSFNSDYSYEQYF.